Each of the 18 T cell receptor beta chains below was sequenced from the same sample in a study of post-analysis software for immune sequencing data. TCR beta cDNA libraries had unique molecular identifiers. TCRdb reprocessed the PCR reads via MiXCR and lists one record per CDR3 protein. Of some 240,000 distinct CDR3 sequences detected, 36% appear once; the ten largest clones hold more than 4%. Overall study results and limits: Patients carried four or five TRBV segments more frequently than controls did, and TRBV5-6, TRBV5-1 and TRBV20-1 were among them.

These TCRs are of unknown antigen specificity. Sequencing used blood. Source of these receptors: a girl aged 10-17 years with multiple sclerosis.

This clonotype was seen many times. The gene calls are TRBV10-3 and TRBJ2-1, with D unresolved. V shed 0 bases and J shed 6 bases, with 18 bases lying between them. Germline V gives CDR1 ENHRY, CDR2 SYGVKD. The CDR3 contains 17 residues. DNA for the CDR3: TGTGCCATCAGTGAGTCGGTGGCAGGCACGCGATTCAATGAGCAGTTCTTC. Its protein product is CAISESVAGTRFNEQFF.

This clonotype was recorded many times. The V call is TRBV3-1, the J call TRBJ2-1; 12 nucleotides line up with TRBD2. This CDR3 contains 19 residues. Losses at the gene ends were 0 bases for V and 5 bases for J; bases not matched to a gene: 11. The germline V gene has CDR1 LGHDT and CDR2 YNNKEL (reference sequence). The CDR3 nucleotides are TGTGCCAGCAGCCAAGATAGCCCTTGGACTAGCGGGGACAACAATGAGCAGTTCTTC. It codes for CASSQDSPWTSGDNNEQFF.

This sequence joins TRBV9 and TRBJ2-3, with no clear D. Germline V gene lookup returns CDR1 SGDLS and CDR2 YYNGEE. The CDR3 loop spans 14 amino acids. V lost 6 bases and J 0 bases, leaving 11 bases between the germline ends. The CDR3 sequence is CASTEGPSTDTQYF. The CDR3 nucleotides are TGTGCCAGCACCGAAGGCCCTAGCACAGATACGCAGTATTTT.

The V and J genes are TRBV5-5 and TRBJ1-5; no clear D gene. This CDR3 is 17 amino acids long. Per germline, CDR1 SGHKS and CDR2 YYEKEE (reference sequence). V was cut by 0 bases and J by 11 bases, with 24 bases left in between. The CDR3 reads CASSLGQDPNLFMAQHF. Written as DNA, the CDR3 is TGTGCCAGCAGCTTGGGGCAGGACCCCAACCTTTTTATGGCCCAGCATTTT.

This clonotype came up many times. This chain connects TRBV6-6 to TRBJ1-1; D ambiguous. The CDR3 sequence is 15 residues long. V gave up 0 bases and J gave up 1 base, with 9 bases separating them. The germline CDR1 and CDR2 sequences are MNHNY and SVGAGI (reference sequence). This CDR3 reads CASSYSMGWNTEAFF. DNA for the CDR3: TGTGCCAGCAGTTACTCGATGGGGTGGAACACTGAAGCTTTCTTT.

This clonotype occurred once. The V and J genes are TRBV20-1 and TRBJ2-4; D possibly corresponds to TRBD2 (5 bases). The J call may be mistaken, given a closer DNA end match to TRBJ2-5. Germline V gives CDR1 DFQATT, CDR2 SNEGSKA (reference sequence). This CDR3 has 13 residues. CDR3 amino acids: CSASVTWEETQYF. CDR3 coding DNA: TGCAGTGCTAGTGTGACATGGGAGGAGACCCAGTACTTC.

There are a few counts of this clonotype. The chain has TRBV28 and TRBJ1-2, with TRBD1 identical over 12 bases. The CDR3 is 17 residues long. Germline V gene sequence: CDR1 MDHEN, CDR2 SYDVKM. J lost 8 bases, V lost 4 bases, and 14 bases had no gene match. The CDR3 coding sequence is TGTGCCAGCAGTTCCTCCGAGGGACAGGGGGCGGGCTGGGGCTACACCTTC. This translates into CASSSSEGQGAGWGYTF.

About this clonotype: An end of the junction differs from the germline gene, which may be a read error. V is TRBV30 and J is TRBJ1-6; D unresolved. CDR1 and CDR2 (germline): GTSNPN, SVGIG (reference sequence). The CDR3 has 13 amino acids. The CDR3 spells CVWNEARDSPLHF. The CDR3 coding sequence is TGTGTCTGGAATGAGGCGCGGGATTCACCCCTCCACTTT.

The chain combines TRBV19 with TRBJ2-1; a possible D gene is TRBD2 (5 bases). CDR3 length: 14 amino acids. In germline, CDR1 is LNHDA, CDR2 SQIVND (reference sequence). V was trimmed by 0 bases and J by 6 bases, leaving 9 bases between them. The CDR3 bases are TGTGCCAGTAGTATAGATTCGGGATTCAATGAGCAGTTCTTC. Encoded protein: CASSIDSGFNEQFF.

The chain has TRBV4-3 and TRBJ2-1; 11 bases map to TRBD2. The CDR3 contains 17 residues. CDR1 is LGHNA and CDR2 is YSLEER in the germline V gene. The V segment lost 0 bases and the J segment 5 bases; nucleotides outside the gene matches: 6. The chain's CDR3 is CASSQDRGGLADNEQFF. CDR3 nucleotides: TGCGCCAGCAGCCAAGATCGGGGGGGACTAGCGGACAATGAGCAGTTCTTC.

This clonotype was detected a few times. Since a much larger clone is just one base distant, this may be a read error. The chain uses TRBV20-1 and TRBJ2-5; D is undetermined. Germline CDR1 is DFQATT and CDR2 is SNEGSKA (reference sequence). V lost 6 bases, J lost 5 bases, and 16 bases lay in between. CDR3 length: 13 amino acids. CDR3 sequence reads: CSAQDGLGETQYF. The CDR3 DNA is TGCAGTGCCCAGGACGGTTTAGGGGAGACCCAGTACTTC.

In this sample, this clonotype turned up a few times. This sequence joins TRBV7-9 and TRBJ1-1; D is unresolved. Germline CDR1 and CDR2: SEHNR and FQNEAQ (reference sequence). There are 14 residues in the CDR3. Trimming removed 0 bases at V and 1 base at J, with 6 bases between. The CDR3 spells CASSLAPGNTEAFF. CDR3 nucleotide sequence: TGTGCCAGCAGCTTAGCACCGGGGAACACTGAAGCTTTCTTT.

This clonotype is a singleton in its sample. A much larger clone is a single base away; this may be a read error. CDR3 in amino acids: CVSSLDGAALQGYTF. The CDR3 nucleotides read TGTGTCAGCAGCTTAGATGGGGCGGCACTGCAAGGCTACACCTTC. V and J are TRBV7-8 and TRBJ1-2; D might be TRBD1 (5 bases). The CDR3 consists of 15 residues. Germline assignment: CDR1 SGHVS and CDR2 FQNEAQ.

At least ten counts were recorded for this clonotype. This rearrangement joins TRBV12-3 or TRBV12-4 to TRBJ2-4; 9 nucleotides align to TRBD1. With V trimmed by 6 bases and J by 6 bases, 9 bases remained unmatched. The CDR3 contains 15 residues. As DNA, the CDR3 is TGTGCCAGCAGCCCATACCGGGACAGGGTAAACATTCAGTACTTC. It yields the protein CASSPYRDRVNIQYF.

There are a few counts of this clonotype. CDR3 DNA sequence: TGTGCCAGCACAGACAGGGCTCAGCCCCAGCATTTT. Its translation is CASTDRAQPQHF. This chain links TRBV28 with TRBJ1-5; the match to TRBD1 covers 7 bases. V was pared by 7 bases and J by 6 bases, with 3 bases of the junction left unmatched. Germline CDR1 reads MDHEN; CDR2 reads SYDVKM. This CDR3 spans 12 amino acids.

This clonotype has just one count. This chain links TRBV20-1 with TRBJ2-1, with a possible D match to TRBD2 (5 bases). This CDR3 is 16 amino acids long. Trimming stripped 5 bases from V and 0 bases from J, with 17 bases between. Germline loops: CDR1 DFQATT, CDR2 SNEGSKA (reference sequence). The CDR3 region is CSAHPGGRNSYNEQFF. DNA for the CDR3: TGCAGTGCTCACCCGGGCGGGCGGAACTCCTACAATGAGCAGTTCTTC.

This clonotype came up once. V and J are TRBV6-5 and TRBJ2-5; tentatively, D is TRBD2 (5 bases). The end of the DNA fits TRBJ2-7 better, so the J call may be wrong. Germline V gives CDR1 MNHEY, CDR2 SVGAGI. The CDR3 is 15 residues long. The CDR3 sequence: CASSYTRDSAYEQYF. CDR3 nucleotide sequence: TGTGCCAGCAGTTATACTAGGGATTCGGCCTACGAGCAGTACTTC.

Concerning this clonotype: This may be a read error: a much more frequent sequence differs by one nucleotide. The chain combines TRBV10-3 with TRBJ2-7; D unclear. CDR1 and CDR2 from the germline V gene are ENHRY and SYGVKD. This CDR3 has 11 residues. Here the CDR3 reads CTISDGSSQYF. In DNA form, the CDR3 reads TGTACCATCAGTGACGGATCCTCGCAGTACTTC.